The 26 T cell receptor beta chains listed next were all sequenced from one sample in a study of T cell responses to AZD1222 COVID-19 vaccine. Produced via immunoSEQ multiplex PCR; TCRdb's table is partial and in-frame only. Of roughly 100,000 clones in the sample, 85% to 90% were seen once. The sample consisted of peripheral blood, taken on day 0 of AZD1222 vaccination. The source of these receptors is an adult in good health.

The chain uses TRBV2 and TRBJ1-6; D may be TRBD1 (6 bases). Germline V gene lookup returns CDR1 SNHLY and CDR2 FYNNEI. The CDR3 runs 15 residues. Trimming shortened V by 6 bases and J by 7 bases, and 16 bases separated the two germline ends. The CDR3 DNA sequence: TGTGCCAGCAGCGGAGGGACAAAGCAGAATTCACCCCTCCACTTT. Translated, it gives CASSGGTKQNSPLHF.

V usage is TRBV5-4 and J usage is TRBJ1-2; D remains ambiguous. The CDR3 has 17 residues. Per germline, CDR1 SGHNT and CDR2 YYREEE (reference sequence). V was cut by 1 base and J by 4 bases, with 20 bases left in between. CDR3 protein: CASSLIYGPSLSYGYTF. CDR3 coding DNA: TGTGCCAGCAGCTTGATTTACGGGCCTTCTCTGAGCTATGGCTACACCTTC.

The V call is TRBV18, the J call TRBJ1-5; D not resolved. Germline V lookup: CDR1 KGHSH, CDR2 LQKENI. V gave up 3 bases and J gave up 4 bases, with 10 bases separating them. This CDR3 contains 14 residues. The CDR3 bases are TGTGCCAGCTCACCGAATTTCAGTAATCAGCCCCAGCATTTT. Its protein is CASSPNFSNQPQHF.

Notes on this clone: The identical CDR3 is also encoded by other nucleotide sequences in the sample. V gene TRBV6-2 or TRBV6-3 combines with J gene TRBJ1-2; D remains ambiguous. Germline V CDR1 and CDR2: MNHEY, SVGEGT. V lost 6 bases and J 2 bases, leaving 10 bases between the germline ends. This CDR3 has 13 residues. CDR3 DNA: TGTGCCAGCAGCCTTACAGAGAACTATGGCTACACCTTC. Its protein product is CASSLTENYGYTF.

The chain is built from TRBV27 and TRBJ1-5; perhaps TRBD1 as D (6 bases). Germline V gene lookup returns CDR1 MNHEY and CDR2 SMNVEV (reference sequence). There are 15 residues in the CDR3. Trimming took 4 bases from V and 1 from J, leaving 11 bases between them. CDR3 DNA: TGTGCCAGCAGTTCCGTCACAGGGAGCAATCAGCCCCAGCATTTT. This encodes CASSSVTGSNQPQHF.

This clone was seen more than once but under ten times. The rearrangement uses TRBV5-1 and TRBJ2-5; 15 bases match TRBD2. The CDR3 spans 18 residues. Looked up from germline, CDR1 is SGHRS and CDR2 is YFSETQ. Losses at the gene ends were 2 bases for V and 2 bases for J; bases not matched to a gene: 7. The CDR3 nucleotides read TGCGCCAGCAGCTTAGGGACTAGCGGGGGGCTCTTTCAAGAGACCCAGTACTTC. Translation gives CASSLGTSGGLFQETQYF.

This clone was detected once. V and J are TRBV30 and TRBJ1-5; 12 bases align to TRBD1. The CDR3 consists of 15 residues. CDR1 and CDR2 (germline): GTSNPN, SVGIG (reference sequence). The V and J ends lost 3 bases and 7 bases, in that order; junction bases with no gene match: 7. The CDR3 reads CAWSRDRGQGQPQHF. The DNA of the CDR3 is TGTGCCTGGAGCCGGGACAGGGGGCAGGGACAGCCCCAGCATTTT.

This clone was seen a single time. The CDR3 protein is CASSLSTTGGSTGELFF. In nucleotides, the CDR3 is TGTGCCAGCAGCCTTTCCACGACAGGGGGCAGCACCGGGGAGCTGTTTTTT. This chain joins TRBV5-5 and TRBJ2-2; 10 bases match TRBD1. This CDR3 comprises 17 residues. The germline gives CDR1 SGHKS, CDR2 YYEKEE (reference sequence). After removal of 4 bases from V and 4 bases from J, the junction contained 10 bases not matched to a gene.

This chain joins TRBV27 and TRBJ2-1; 8 bases agree with TRBD1. This CDR3 has 14 residues. V was pared by 7 bases and J by 6 bases, with 8 bases of the junction left unmatched. Germline V CDR1 and CDR2: MNHEY, SMNVEV (reference sequence). CDR3 amino acids: CASTPTGVANEQFF. CDR3 sequence (DNA): TGTGCCAGCACTCCGACAGGGGTAGCCAATGAGCAGTTCTTC.

This chain joins TRBV7-8 and TRBJ1-5; D is ambiguous. V lost 3 bases to trimming and J lost 0 bases, with 6 bases between them. The germline gives CDR1 SGHVS, CDR2 FQNEAQ. The CDR3 consists of 14 residues. The CDR3 sequence is CASSFLHSNQPQHF. For the CDR3, the DNA is TGTGCCAGCAGCTTTCTCCATAGCAATCAGCCCCAGCATTTT.

The chain employs TRBV5-1 and TRBJ2-3; 9 bases align to TRBD2. CDR1 and CDR2 from the germline V gene are SGHRS and YFSETQ. Trimming took 1 base from V and 5 from J; bases not matched to a gene: 17. The CDR3 spans 19 residues. This CDR3 reads CASSLPVYSLAGDEDTQYF. The DNA of the CDR3 is TGCGCCAGCAGCTTGCCAGTTTACTCCTTAGCGGGGGATGAAGATACGCAGTATTTT.

V and J are TRBV4-3 and TRBJ1-1; 9 bases match TRBD1. The germline V gene has CDR1 LGHNA and CDR2 YSLEER. The V and J ends lost 4 bases and 5 bases, in that order; junction bases with no gene match: 2. The CDR3 sequence is 13 residues long. The CDR3 coding sequence is TGCGCCAGCAGCCGCGGGACAGGGACTGAAGCTTTCTTT. Translating gives CASSRGTGTEAFF.

This rearrangement joins TRBV7-6 to TRBJ1-6, with 10 bases lining up with TRBD1. The CDR3 totals 16 residues. The V and J ends lost 0 bases and 10 bases, in that order; junction bases with no gene match: 6. Germline values: CDR1 SGHVS, CDR2 FNYEAQ. The CDR3 DNA is TGTGCCAGCAGCTTAGCCACCCGGGACAGGGGCTCACCCCTCCACTTT. Its protein product is CASSLATRDRGSPLHF. Full variable domain (missing parts from reference TRBV7-6 and TRBJ1-6): GAGVSQSPRYKVTKRGQDVALRCDPISGHVSLYWYRQALGQGPEFLTYFNYEAQQDKSGLPNDRFSAERPEGSISTLTIQRTEQRDSAMYRCASSLATRDRGSPLHFGNGTRLTVT.

The genes are TRBV28 and TRBJ2-2; no reliable D call. The CDR3 covers 12 residues. The V end lost 8 bases, the J end lost 5 bases, and 9 bases lay between the germline ends. Germline V gene data show CDR1 as MDHEN and CDR2 as SYDVKM. For the CDR3, the DNA is TGTGCCAGCGCCACAGCGACCGGGGAGCTGTTTTTT. Amino acids: CASATATGELFF.

The chain has TRBV18 and TRBJ1-6; 7 positions match TRBD1. V trimming: 5 bases; J trimming: 10 bases; junction bases outside the gene matches: 8. Germline assignment: CDR1 KGHSH and CDR2 LQKENI. The CDR3 runs 14 residues. DNA for the CDR3: TGTGCCAGCTCAGAAACAGGGGTATGGTCACCCCTCCACTTT. Translated: CASSETGVWSPLHF.

The rearrangement links TRBV30 to TRBJ1-1; no clear D gene. Trimming removed 3 bases at V and 1 base at J, with 9 bases between. There are 13 residues in the CDR3. Germline values: CDR1 GTSNPN, CDR2 SVGIG (reference sequence). The CDR3 loop is CAWRGSPNTEAFF. Here the CDR3 DNA reads TGTGCCTGGAGAGGCAGCCCGAACACTGAAGCTTTCTTT. The full variable domain, its missing parts supplied by reference TRBV30 and TRBJ1-1, is SQTIHQWPATLVQPVGSPLSLECTVEGTSNPNLYWYRQAAGRGLQLLFYSVGIGQISSEVPQNLSASRPQDRQFILSSKKLLLSDSGFYLCAWRGSPNTEAFFGQGTRLTVV.

This clone showed up just a few times. The rearrangement joins TRBV28 to TRBJ1-6; the D is unclear. Germline CDR1 reads MDHEN; CDR2 reads SYDVKM. V dropped 3 bases and J dropped 7 bases, with 13 bases sitting between them. The length of the CDR3 is 15 residues. This CDR3 is CASSFTRPENSPLHF. The CDR3 nucleotides read TGTGCCAGCAGTTTCACGAGGCCAGAAAATTCACCCCTCCACTTT.

J is TRBJ1-2 and V is TRBV18; possible D gene TRBD1, 5 bases. Germline CDR1 KGHSH, CDR2 LQKENI. Trimming shortened V by 3 bases and J by 1 base, and 15 bases separated the two germline ends. The CDR3 is made up of 16 amino acids. The CDR3 nucleotides read TGTGCCAGCTCACCGACCATGGACATACTTAACTATGGCTACACCTTC. Its protein is CASSPTMDILNYGYTF. The full variable domain, its missing parts supplied by reference TRBV18 and TRBJ1-2, is NAGVMQNPRHLVRRRGQEARLRCSPMKGHSHVYWYRQLPEEGLKFMVYLQKENIIDESGMPKERFSAEFPKEGPSILRIQQVVRGDSAAYFCASSPTMDILNYGYTFGSGTRLTVV.

This clone was detected only once. Other nucleotide sequences from this sample produce the same CDR3. The J gene is TRBJ2-7, the V gene TRBV11-3, with D perhaps TRBD1 (6 bases). Germline V gives CDR1 SGHNT, CDR2 YENEEA. This CDR3 comprises 14 residues. The ends were cut back, 1 base at V and 1 base at J, with 8 bases in the middle. CDR3 protein: CASSLGDRSYEQYF. The DNA of the CDR3 is TGTGCCAGCAGCTTAGGAGACAGGTCCTACGAGCAGTACTTC. Full variable domain (rest looked up from reference TRBV11-3 and TRBJ2-7): EAGVVQSPRYKIIEKKQPVAFWCNPISGHNTLYWYLQNLGQGPELLIRYENEEAVDDSQLPKDRFSAERLKGVDSTLKIQPAELGDSAVYLCASSLGDRSYEQYFGPGTRLTVT.

The J gene is TRBJ2-1, the V gene TRBV11-2; D is ambiguous. CDR3 length: 14 residues. V shed 7 bases and J shed 0 bases, with 10 bases lying between them. CDR1 and CDR2 (germline): SGHAT, FQNNGV. The DNA for the CDR3 is TGTGCCAGCATCCCCTTGGGCTCCTACAATGAGCAGTTCTTC. This encodes CASIPLGSYNEQFF.

The V call is TRBV7-3, the J call TRBJ1-3, with D unclear. With 7 bases removed from V and 0 bases from J, the gap between germline ends came to 13 bases. CDR3 length: 15 residues. Germline lookup yields CDR1 SGHTA and CDR2 FQGTGA. The DNA for the CDR3 is TGTGCCAGCATCTTTAATGCTTTCTCTGGAAACACCATATATTTT. It translates to CASIFNAFSGNTIYF.

The CDR3 here is CASSQKVTSGGTSDTQYF. The DNA of the CDR3 is TGCGCCAGCAGCCAGAAAGTCACTAGCGGGGGGACTTCAGATACGCAGTATTTT. The gene calls are TRBV4-3 and TRBJ2-3; 12 bases are a match to TRBD2. The V and J ends lost 3 bases and 4 bases, in that order; junction bases with no gene match: 11. The germline gives CDR1 LGHNA, CDR2 YSLEER. CDR3 size: 18 residues.

The chain is built from TRBV7-2 and TRBJ1-1, with no clear D. The CDR3 sequence is 15 residues long. Germline assignment: CDR1 SGHTA and CDR2 FQGNSA. V dropped 5 bases and J dropped 3 bases, with 16 bases sitting between them. The CDR3 reads CASSPSGRRYTEAFF. CDR3 in DNA: TGTGCCAGCAGCCCCAGCGGGAGACGGTACACTGAAGCTTTCTTT. Full variable domain (missing parts from reference TRBV7-2 and TRBJ1-1): GAGVSQSPSNKVTEKGKDVELRCDPISGHTALYWYRQSLGQGLEFLIYFQGNSAPDKSGLPSDRFSAERTGGSVSTLTIQRTQQEDSAVYLCASSPSGRRYTEAFFGQGTRLTVV.

The CDR3 loop is CASSPTGARNQPQHF. The CDR3 nucleotides are TGCGCCAGCAGCCCGACAGGGGCCCGCAATCAGCCCCAGCATTTT. This chain joins TRBV5-1 and TRBJ1-5; 8 nucleotides agree with TRBD1. CDR3 size: 15 residues. The germline CDR1 and CDR2 sequences are SGHRS and YFSETQ. The junction had 5 bases not matched to a gene; V was cut back by 4 bases and J by 2 bases.

The rearrangement uses TRBV10-3 and TRBJ2-3, with D tentatively TRBD2 (7 bases). The CDR3 is 14 residues long. The germline gives CDR1 ENHRY, CDR2 SYGVKD. V was pared by 4 bases and J by 4 bases, with 12 bases between. The CDR3 reads CAISVGGGSDTQYF. The CDR3 coding sequence is TGTGCCATCAGTGTAGGCGGGGGCTCAGATACGCAGTATTTT.

This sequence joins TRBV20-1 and TRBJ1-2; D is perhaps TRBD1 (6 bases). Germline CDR1 reads DFQATT; CDR2 reads SNEGSKA (reference sequence). With 6 bases removed from V and 4 bases from J, the gap between germline ends came to 9 bases. The CDR3 totals 11 residues. In nucleotides, the CDR3 is TGCAGTGCAGGGGGTCCCTATGGCTACACCTTC. Protein sequence: CSAGGPYGYTF.